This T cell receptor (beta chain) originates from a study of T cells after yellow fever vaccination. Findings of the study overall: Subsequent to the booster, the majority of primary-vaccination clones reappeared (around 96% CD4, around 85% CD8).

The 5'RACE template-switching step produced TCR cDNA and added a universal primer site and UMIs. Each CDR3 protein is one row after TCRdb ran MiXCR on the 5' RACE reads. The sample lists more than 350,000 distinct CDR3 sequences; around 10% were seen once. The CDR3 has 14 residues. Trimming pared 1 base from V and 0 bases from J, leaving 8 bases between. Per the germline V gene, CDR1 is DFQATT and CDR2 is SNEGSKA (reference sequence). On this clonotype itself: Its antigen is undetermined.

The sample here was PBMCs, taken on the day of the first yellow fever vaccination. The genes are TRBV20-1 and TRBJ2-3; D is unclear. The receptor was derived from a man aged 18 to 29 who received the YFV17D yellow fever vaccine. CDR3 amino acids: CSARVGTSTDTQYF. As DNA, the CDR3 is TGCAGTGCTAGAGTGGGCACTAGCACAGATACGCAGTATTTT.